The clone carrying this T cell receptor beta chain was seen once. Per the study methods: Amplified reference gene primers provided the basis for estimating nucleated cell counts. Generated by immunoSEQ multiplex PCR, the TCRdb table keeps only in-frame clones and is missing some. V and J calls and clone size come straight from that table; D and trimming were deduced from the DNA. The profile covers about 140,000 clones, with approximately 80% appearing a single time and 44% taken by the ten largest. The CDR3 has 15 residues. Trimming at V came to 6 bases and at J to 2 bases, leaving 10 bases not matched to a gene. The germline gives CDR1 SQVTM, CDR2 ANQGSEA. This sample was taken from a study of blood T cell repertoires in COVID-19. Looking at the study overall: The United States, Italy and Spain were the sources of the acute and convalescent COVID-19 samples. From T cells, B-cell-depleted T cells, or PBMCs came the material, which was cDNA or gDNA.

The sample was peripheral blood. The chain couples TRBV29-1 to TRBJ1-2, with TRBD1 matching 9 bases. This TCR came from a human donor in a cohort sampled during active COVID-19. CDR3: CSVYLRDRVNYGYTF. The CDR3 DNA is TGCAGCGTCTACCTCCGGGACAGGGTCAACTATGGCTACACCTTC.